A single sample is the source of the 5 T cell receptor beta chains below, sequenced in a study of control samples from healthy donors and cancer patients. Sequencing used immunoSEQ multiplex PCR; TCRdb keeps in-frame clones, though not all of them. This repertoire shows tens of thousands of clones, 93% found once; its top ten account for around 1.3%. Sequencing input: PBMCs. All receptors come from a woman between 40 and 55 years old with lung cancer.

This clone was seen once. The chain joins TRBV5-4 to TRBJ1-2, with a weak D call TRBD1 (6 bases). Trimming removed 0 bases at V and 2 bases at J, with 14 bases between. Germline V gene sequence: CDR1 SGHNT, CDR2 YYREEE (reference sequence). CDR3 length equals 16 residues. The CDR3 reads CASSLGPGEINYGYTF. The DNA for the CDR3 is TGTGCCAGCAGCTTGGGGCCAGGGGAAATAAACTATGGCTACACCTTC.

The chain joins TRBV6-5 to TRBJ2-7; TRBD1 aligns across 9 bases. CDR3 length: 15 residues. In germline, CDR1 is MNHEY, CDR2 SVGAGI. The V segment lost 4 bases and the J segment 4 bases; nucleotides outside the gene matches: 8. In nucleotides, the CDR3 is TGTGCCAGCAGTTCAACAGGGGGCAGAACGTACGAGCAGTACTTC. It encodes CASSSTGGRTYEQYF.

This chain uses TRBV11-2 with TRBJ1-2; TRBD1 agrees at 7 bases. The J segment lost 0 bases and the V segment lost 6 bases, leaving 13 bases of the junction unmatched. The CDR3 consists of 17 residues. CDR1 and CDR2 from the germline V gene are SGHAT and FQNNGV. CDR3 in DNA: TGTGCCAGCAGTCCTACAAGAGGGGGCGCTTCTAACTATGGCTACACCTTC. It yields the protein CASSPTRGGASNYGYTF.

The chain has TRBV5-4 and TRBJ1-2, with 10 positions matching TRBD1. The germline V gene encodes CDR1 SGHNT and CDR2 YYREEE (reference sequence). The CDR3 sequence is 13 residues long. The V and J ends lost 5 bases and 8 bases, in that order; junction bases with no gene match: 6. CDR3: CASRSGTGDGYTF. The CDR3 DNA follows: TGTGCCAGCAGATCTGGGACAGGGGACGGCTACACCTTC.

The rearrangement links TRBV18 to TRBJ2-2; D may be TRBD2 (5 bases). The CDR3 sequence is 14 residues long. CDR1 and CDR2 (germline): KGHSH, LQKENI. The V gene lost 6 bases and the J gene lost 6 bases, with 14 bases spanning the gap. CDR3 loop: CASSPAGYSGELFF. Written as DNA, the CDR3 is TGTGCCAGCTCCCCGGCGGGTTACTCCGGGGAGCTGTTTTTT.